Given below is one TCR beta chain in context. The data originate from a study of OX40 agonist ivuxolimab in advanced cancers. About the study: With a range of roughly 20 to 85, age averaged approximately 60 years, and more than 75% were male.

The protocol was immunoSEQ multiplex PCR, while the TCRdb copy is restricted to in-frame clones and leaves out a portion. The sample lists about 76,000 clones; 75% to 90% were seen once. Germline V gives CDR1 SGHVS, CDR2 FNYEAQ. This CDR3 region has 14 residues. The receptor comes from an adult with an advanced solid tumor such as melanoma, head and neck, liver or kidney cancer. V and J are TRBV7-6 and TRBJ2-5, with 8 bases aligning to TRBD2. Judging by the DNA end, TRBJ2-7 fits better; the J call may be wrong. Sequencing was performed on CD4+ or CD8+ T cells sorted from blood, taken in a trial of the OX40 agonist ivuxolimab. The CDR3: CASSPTAGVYEQYF. CDR3 sequence (DNA): TGTGCCAGCAGCCCGACAGCGGGGGTCTACGAGCAGTACTTC.